The 15 T cell receptor beta chains listed next were all sequenced from one sample in a study of T cell repertoires in cytomegalovirus infection. TCRdb re-derived calls from the reads in MiXCR, one entry per CDR3 protein. Of some 700,000 distinct CDR3 sequences listed, roughly 36% were seen once; the top ten hold roughly 20%. Antigen specificity for these receptors is unknown. The input for sequencing was cultured PBMCs, taken from culture after CMV antigen stimulation. The receptors here all came from a human donor in good health (CMV status not recorded). Some clones in this sample may be carry-over from other donors' samples.

This clonotype was detected only a few times. CDR3 sequence (DNA): TGTGCCAGCAGCTTACTAGCGGGAGGGCGCGAGCAGTACTTC. Protein sequence: CASSLLAGGREQYF. The chain is built from TRBV7-2 and TRBJ2-7, with 12 bases fitting TRBD2. Losses at the gene ends were 2 bases for V and 6 bases for J; bases not matched to a gene: 2. The CDR3 spans 14 residues. CDR1 and CDR2 (germline): SGHTA, FQGNSA.

This clonotype was recorded only once. The chain is built from TRBV20-1 and TRBJ2-3; TRBD2 matches 7 bases. Germline V CDR1 and CDR2: DFQATT, SNEGSKA (reference sequence). The ends lost 3 bases at V and 1 base at J; junction bases unmatched: 13. CDR3 size: 17 residues. The CDR3 spells CSASSAGAIGGTDTQYF. The CDR3 bases are TGCAGTGCTAGTTCCGCGGGAGCCATCGGGGGCACAGATACGCAGTATTTT.

The CDR3 is CARSLRTGRAQETQYF. Written as DNA, the CDR3 is TGTGCCAGAAGCTTGCGGACCGGGAGGGCCCAAGAGACCCAGTACTTC. V and J are TRBV5-3 and TRBJ2-5; TRBD2 matches at 8 bases. TRBV5-3 belongs to the ORF category, with a function that is uncertain. This CDR3 is 16 amino acids long. The V and J ends lost 1 base and 1 base, in that order; junction bases with no gene match: 6.

This clonotype was seen a few times. This chain uses TRBV4-1 with TRBJ1-2; D gene unclear. CDR1 and CDR2 from the germline V gene are MGHRA and YSYEKL. The CDR3 loop spans 13 amino acids. V gave up 0 bases and J gave up 8 bases, with 10 bases separating them. CDR3 amino acids: CASSQDQGYGYTF. The CDR3 nucleotides read TGCGCCAGCAGCCAAGATCAAGGGTACGGCTACACCTTC.

This clonotype was detected ten times or more. The chain couples TRBV7-2 to TRBJ1-1, with unresolved D. V gave up 4 bases and J gave up 4 bases, with 10 bases separating them. The CDR3 is 13 amino acids. Germline V gene lookup returns CDR1 SGHTA and CDR2 FQGNSA. In DNA form, the CDR3 reads TGTGCCAGCAGCTCGACCGGACGCACTGAAGCTTTCTTT. Translated: CASSSTGRTEAFF.

This clonotype turned up a few times. The chain joins TRBV7-2 to TRBJ2-1; the match to TRBD2 covers 12 bases. Germline CDR1 reads SGHTA; CDR2 reads FQGNSA. This CDR3 contains 17 residues. J gave up 5 bases and V 5 bases, and 10 bases lay outside the gene matches. The CDR3 nucleotides read TGTGCCAGCAGCACTAGGGGGCTAGCGGGGGGGCACAATGAGCAGTTCTTC. It encodes CASSTRGLAGGHNEQFF.

This clonotype was seen only once. The CDR3 DNA sequence: TGCAGCGTTGATGGGGCGGGGGGACCCACAGATACGCAGTATTTT. It codes for CSVDGAGGPTDTQYF. The V and J genes are TRBV29-1 and TRBJ2-3; 8 bases are a match to TRBD2. With 3 bases clipped from V and 2 bases from J, the junction kept 7 bases outside the gene matches. This CDR3 has 15 residues. Germline V CDR1 and CDR2: SQVTM, ANQGSEA.

The chain couples TRBV12-3 or TRBV12-4 to TRBJ2-7; TRBD1 matches at 7 bases. Losses at the gene ends were 6 bases for V and 2 bases for J; bases not matched to a gene: 4. The CDR3 is 13 residues long. The chain's CDR3 is CASSDRATYEQYF. In DNA form, the CDR3 reads TGTGCCAGCAGCGACAGGGCAACCTACGAGCAGTACTTC.

The J gene is TRBJ2-1, the V gene TRBV27; D may be TRBD2 (5 bases). Trimming removed 6 bases from V and 0 bases from J, with 9 bases in between. From germline, CDR1 is MNHEY and CDR2 SMNVEV (reference sequence). CDR3 size: 14 residues. The CDR3 loop is CASRILDSYNEQFF. The CDR3 region has the DNA TGTGCCAGCAGGATACTAGACTCCTACAATGAGCAGTTCTTC.

The chain recombines TRBV6-2 or TRBV6-3 with TRBJ2-7; 8 nucleotides line up with TRBD1. Germline lookup yields CDR1 MNHEY and CDR2 SVGEGT. The trim removed 6 bases at V and 7 bases at J, leaving 11 bases unmatched. This CDR3 comprises 14 residues. The CDR3 DNA follows: TGTGCCAGCAGATGGGGGACAGGTCGTTGGGAGCAGTACTTC. Protein sequence: CASRWGTGRWEQYF.

The chain employs TRBV7-9 and TRBJ2-7; 9 positions agree with TRBD2. The trim removed 3 bases at V and 3 bases at J, leaving 18 bases unmatched. Looked up from germline, CDR1 is SEHNR and CDR2 is FQNEAQ (reference sequence). The length of the CDR3 is 19 residues. CDR3 sequence (DNA): TGTGCCAGCAGCTTGGAGGCAGGGGGTTCAGCGGGAGGCAACTACGAGCAGTACTTC. Its protein product is CASSLEAGGSAGGNYEQYF.

The rearrangement links TRBV12-3 or TRBV12-4 to TRBJ1-1, with D maybe TRBD1 (6 bases). Trimming pared 4 bases from V and 3 bases from J, leaving 12 bases between. CDR3 length: 14 amino acids. CDR3 coding DNA: TGTGCCAGCAGTTCCTTTAGGGGGTACACTGAAGCTTTCTTT. Translation gives CASSSFRGYTEAFF.

The chain employs TRBV7-2 and TRBJ1-6; D unclear. Trimming stripped 3 bases from V and 8 bases from J, with 14 bases between. Per the germline V gene, CDR1 is SGHTA and CDR2 is FQGNSA. CDR3 length: 15 residues. CDR3 loop: CASSLAHRIDSPLHF. The CDR3 bases are TGTGCCAGCAGCTTGGCACATAGGATCGATTCACCCCTCCACTTT.

A few counts support this clonotype. The chain recombines TRBV12-3 or TRBV12-4 with TRBJ2-5; 7 nucleotides line up with TRBD2. The ends lost 7 bases at V and 3 bases at J; junction bases unmatched: 8. The CDR3 runs 14 residues. Written as DNA, the CDR3 is TGTGCCAGCACCTCTTCGGGGGGTGAAGAGACCCAGTACTTC. Amino acid sequence: CASTSSGGEETQYF.

The V gene is TRBV7-9, the J gene TRBJ2-7, with D hard to call. The germline V gene encodes CDR1 SEHNR and CDR2 FQNEAQ (reference sequence). The CDR3 has 14 residues. V dropped 5 bases and J dropped 0 bases, with 11 bases sitting between them. CDR3 amino acids: CASSKQRSSYEQYF. CDR3 nucleotides: TGTGCCAGCAGCAAACAGAGGAGCTCCTACGAGCAGTACTTC.